Here is one T cell receptor (beta chain) with its context. Its antigen remains unidentified. Unexposed donor CD4+ T cells date from about 2011-2018, before the COVID-19 pandemic. The cells were cultured for approximately ten days before CD4+ T cells were isolated. The sample belongs to a study of CD4 T cells in relation to SARS-CoV-2 and coronaviruses. The protocol was immunoSEQ multiplex PCR, while the TCRdb copy is restricted to in-frame clones and leaves out a portion. Found here are about 26,000 clones, over 60% of them singletons; the top ten hold 20% to 25%. The sequence was collected from a human donor in good health. Sequences were obtained from CD4+ T cells from PBMCs, cultured in vitro.

The DNA for the CDR3 is TGTGCCAGCAGTGACTCGGCAGGGAACACTGAAGCTTTCTTT. Protein sequence: CASSDSAGNTEAFF. The chain carries TRBV6-4 and TRBJ1-1, with D uncertain. The CDR3 is 14 residues long. Deletions cut 0 bases from V and 1 base from J, with 6 bases between. The germline CDR1 and CDR2 sequences are MRHNA and SNTAGT.